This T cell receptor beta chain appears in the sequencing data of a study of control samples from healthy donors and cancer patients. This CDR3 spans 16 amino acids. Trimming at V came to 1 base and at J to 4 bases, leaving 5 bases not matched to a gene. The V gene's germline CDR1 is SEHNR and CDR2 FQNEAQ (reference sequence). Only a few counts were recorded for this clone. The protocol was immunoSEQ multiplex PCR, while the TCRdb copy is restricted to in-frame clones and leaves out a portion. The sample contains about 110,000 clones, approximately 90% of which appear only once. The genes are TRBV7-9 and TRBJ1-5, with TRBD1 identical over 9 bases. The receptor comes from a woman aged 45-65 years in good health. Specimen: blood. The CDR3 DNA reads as TGTGCCAGCAGCTTAGACAGGGGGCACCCGAATCAGCCCCAGCATTTT. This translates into CASSLDRGHPNQPQHF.